These 29 T cell receptor beta chains were sequenced from one sample in a study of T cell responses to AZD1222 COVID-19 vaccine. Repertoires were generated with immunoSEQ multiplex PCR, while TCRdb's copy carries only in-frame clones and drops some. The table includes 150,000 to 200,000 clones, 70% to 90% detected once. This specimen consisted of peripheral blood, obtained on day 0 of AZD1222 vaccination. Every receptor here comes from an adult in good health.

The CDR3 coding sequence is TGTGCCAGCTCACCACCGAGCCTGGGGGTATCCTACAATGAGCAGTTCTTC. As protein: CASSPPSLGVSYNEQFF. The genes are TRBV18 and TRBJ2-1; either TRBD1 or TRBD2 may supply D (5 bases each). This CDR3 region has 17 residues. The V and J ends lost 0 bases and 1 base respectively, with 13 bases between them. Germline loops: CDR1 KGHSH, CDR2 LQKENI. The entire variable domain, with the rest obtained from reference TRBV18 and TRBJ2-1, is as follows: NAGVMQNPRHLVRRRGQEARLRCSPMKGHSHVYWYRQLPEEGLKFMVYLQKENIIDESGMPKERFSAEFPKEGPSILRIQQVVRGDSAAYFCASSPPSLGVSYNEQFFGPGTRLTVL.

This chain uses TRBV7-2 with TRBJ2-3, with 7 bases that match TRBD2. The V and J ends lost 1 base and 4 bases, in that order; junction bases with no gene match: 2. The CDR3 is made up of 14 amino acids. Germline V gives CDR1 SGHTA, CDR2 FQGNSA. The CDR3 coding sequence is TGTGCCAGCAGCTTAGTGACTAGCCCAGATACGCAGTATTTT. It translates to CASSLVTSPDTQYF.

The genes are TRBV5-1 and TRBJ1-4; 8 nucleotides match TRBD1. V gave up 4 bases and J gave up 0 bases; unmatched junction bases: 5. The CDR3 is 16 amino acids. Germline CDR1 reads SGHRS; CDR2 reads YFSETQ. For the CDR3, the DNA is TGCGCCAGCAGCCAGGACAGGGTGGCAACTAATGAAAAACTGTTTTTT. This gives the protein CASSQDRVATNEKLFF.

This clone was detected many times. The CDR3 sequence is CASSVGPSRSYEQYF. CDR3 sequence (DNA): TGTGCCAGCAGCGTAGGCCCTAGCCGCTCCTACGAGCAGTACTTC. The chain employs TRBV9 and TRBJ2-7; D perhaps matches TRBD2 (5 bases). V was clipped by 0 bases and J by 0 bases, with 10 bases between them. CDR3 length: 15 residues. Germline V CDR1 and CDR2: SGDLS, YYNGEE.

The chain is built from TRBV24-1 and TRBJ1-4; TRBD1 agrees at 11 bases. V shed 4 bases, J shed 8 bases, and the junction held 8 bases outside the gene matches. Germline CDR1 is KGHDR and CDR2 is SFDVKD. CDR3 length equals 16 residues. CDR3 nucleotide sequence: TGTGCCACCAGTGAAACCGGACAGGGGGCGCGAGAAAAACTGTTTTTT. Its translation: CATSETGQGAREKLFF.

The chain employs TRBV19 and TRBJ2-7, with 7 bases matching TRBD1. The CDR3 has 13 amino acids. Germline CDR1 LNHDA, CDR2 SQIVND (reference sequence). J lost 2 bases, V lost 5 bases, and 3 bases had no gene match. The CDR3 DNA reads as TGTGCCAGTAGTCCGGGACAGACCTACGAGCAGTACTTC. Protein sequence: CASSPGQTYEQYF. The variable domain in full, with the rest retrieved from reference TRBV19 and TRBJ2-7, is DGGITQSPKYLFRKEGQNVTLSCEQNLNHDAMYWYRQDPGQGLRLIYYSQIVNDFQKGDIAEGYSVSREKKESFPLTVTSAQKNPTAFYLCASSPGQTYEQYFGPGTRLTVT.

In this sample, this clone turned up a few times. V usage is TRBV5-5 and J usage is TRBJ1-3; D remains ambiguous. Germline values: CDR1 SGHKS, CDR2 YYEKEE (reference sequence). V was clipped by 6 bases and J by 0 bases, with 10 bases between them. The CDR3 contains 14 residues. CDR3 DNA sequence: TGTGCCAGCACCCCCCGGAGCTCTGGAAACACCATATATTTT. It is translated as CASTPRSSGNTIYF.

The genes are TRBV19 and TRBJ2-1, with 11 bases matching TRBD2. The CDR3 has 16 residues. The V gene end was trimmed by 4 bases and the J gene end by 9 bases; junction bases not matched to a gene: 11. CDR1 and CDR2 from the germline V gene are LNHDA and SQIVND (reference sequence). The DNA for the CDR3 is TGTGCCAGTAGTAATGTCCCGGGACTAGCGGTTGGTGAGCAGTTCTTC. This translates into CASSNVPGLAVGEQFF.

The chain combines TRBV18 with TRBJ2-5; D is tentatively TRBD1 or TRBD2 (6 bases each). In germline, CDR1 is KGHSH, CDR2 LQKENI. The CDR3 spans 16 residues. V shed 1 base and J shed 5 bases, with 17 bases lying between them. CDR3 residues: CASSPRADGGEETQYF. The CDR3, as DNA: TGTGCCAGCTCACCACGAGCGGACGGGGGCGAGGAGACCCAGTACTTC.

CDR3 region: CASSIGTTRREQYF. In nucleotides, the CDR3 is TGTGCCAGCAGTATAGGGACCACGAGGAGGGAGCAGTACTTC. The V call is TRBV7-2, the J call TRBJ2-7; D is tentatively TRBD1 or TRBD2 (5 bases each). The germline V gene has CDR1 SGHTA and CDR2 FQGNSA. This CDR3 is 14 amino acids long. V was shortened by 6 bases and J by 7 bases, with 19 bases between the two germline ends. The variable domain in full, completed from reference TRBV7-2 and TRBJ2-7, reads GAGVSQSPSNKVTEKGKDVELRCDPISGHTALYWYRQSLGQGLEFLIYFQGNSAPDKSGLPSDRFSAERTGGSVSTLTIQRTQQEDSAVYLCASSIGTTRREQYFGPGTRLTVT.

This chain links TRBV7-6 with TRBJ2-1; 11 nucleotides agree with TRBD2. Germline V gene lookup returns CDR1 SGHVS and CDR2 FNYEAQ. There are 18 residues in the CDR3. V trimming: 2 bases; J trimming: 4 bases; junction bases outside the gene matches: 10. CDR3 loop: CASSLMPQTSGTYNEQFF. The CDR3 DNA reads TGTGCCAGCAGCTTAATGCCCCAGACTAGCGGGACGTACAATGAGCAGTTCTTC.

A word on this clone: The limits of the CDR3 on the DNA are not certain, so only TCRdb's listed CDR3 is given. The genes are TRBV5-1 and TRBJ2-2; TRBD2 is the table's D call and was not checked against the DNA. CDR1 and CDR2 from the germline V gene are SGHRS and YFSETQ. The CDR3 adds up to 13 amino acids, both ends counted. The CDR3 is CASSTLRAGELFF.

This chain joins TRBV15 and TRBJ2-7, with a possible D match to TRBD2 (7 bases). CDR1 is LNHNV, CDR2 YYDKDF, per germline (reference sequence). V shed 3 bases and J shed 0 bases, with 15 bases lying between them. The CDR3 totals 16 residues. CDR3 residues: CATSRLGASGSYEQYF. The CDR3 coding sequence is TGTGCCACCAGCAGGCTGGGGGCTAGCGGCTCCTACGAGCAGTACTTC.

This chain joins TRBV12-3 or TRBV12-4 and TRBJ2-7; D gene ambiguous. Trimming took off 6 bases at V and 5 bases at J, with 8 bases between the two ends. CDR3 length: 11 residues. The CDR3 is CASRLRHEQYF. The CDR3 DNA sequence: TGTGCCAGCAGACTTCGTCACGAGCAGTACTTC.

This clone has only a few counts. V and J are TRBV2 and TRBJ1-2; the D gene is possibly TRBD1 (5 bases). V was clipped by 6 bases and J by 6 bases, with 14 bases between them. CDR1 SNHLY and CDR2 FYNNEI come from the germline V gene. The CDR3 spans 13 residues. CDR3 bases: TGTGCCAGCAGGGCAGGGAGGGAAAATGGCTACACCTTC. As protein: CASRAGRENGYTF.

The table lists this clone with a count of one. This sequence joins TRBV10-3 and TRBJ1-5; D unresolved. This CDR3 spans 14 amino acids. Trimming shortened V by 6 bases and J by 3 bases, and 12 bases separated the two germline ends. Germline assignment: CDR1 ENHRY and CDR2 SYGVKD. CDR3 sequence: CAIRPGRDNQPQHF. In DNA, the CDR3 is TGTGCCATCAGGCCTGGGAGGGACAATCAGCCCCAGCATTTT.

The chain recombines TRBV19 with TRBJ1-4, with TRBD1 matching 7 bases. CDR3 length: 15 amino acids. The germline CDR1 and CDR2 sequences are LNHDA and SQIVND (reference sequence). The ends lost 5 bases at V and 7 bases at J; junction bases unmatched: 10. In nucleotides, the CDR3 is TGTGCCAGTAGTCTAATCTCAGGGGGAGGTGAAAAACTGTTTTTT. Its translation: CASSLISGGGEKLFF.

This clone occurred once. This rearrangement joins TRBV28 to TRBJ1-4, with unresolved D. Germline V gives CDR1 MDHEN, CDR2 SYDVKM. The V end lost 6 bases, the J end lost 0 bases, and 11 bases lay between the germline ends. The CDR3 length is 15 residues. This CDR3 is CASSLRQATNEKLFF. The CDR3 region has the DNA TGTGCCAGCAGCCTGAGACAAGCAACTAATGAAAAACTGTTTTTT.

This sequence joins TRBV14 and TRBJ1-1, with D hard to call. Germline loops: CDR1 SGHDN, CDR2 FVKESK. CDR3 length equals 13 residues. V was cut by 0 bases and J by 14 bases, with 16 bases left in between. The CDR3 DNA reads TGTGCCAGCAGCCAAGACCCTCGGGGTAAGGGCTTCTTT. This codes for CASSQDPRGKGFF. Supplemented by reference TRBV14 and TRBJ1-1, the full variable domain reads EAGVTQFPSHSVIEKGQTVTLRCDPISGHDNLYWYRRVMGKEIKFLLHFVKESKQDESGMPNNRFLAERTGGTYSTLKVQPAELEDSGVYFCASSQDPRGKGFFGQGTRLTVV.

The chain employs TRBV5-6 and TRBJ2-3; 8 nucleotides agree with TRBD1. V dropped 2 bases and J dropped 3; count of bases not matched to a gene: 8. This CDR3 has 16 residues. The germline CDR1 and CDR2 sequences are SGHDT and YYEEEE. CDR3: CASSFPDRARTDTQYF. CDR3 DNA: TGTGCCAGCAGCTTTCCGGACAGGGCTAGGACAGATACGCAGTATTTT.

CDR3 sequence (DNA): TGTGCCAGCAGCTTTGCGGGGGGCTACAATGAGCAGTTCTTC. Its translation is CASSFAGGYNEQFF. The chain uses TRBV7-2 and TRBJ2-1; 8 nucleotides agree with TRBD2. The CDR3 extends over 14 amino acids. The J segment lost 3 bases and the V segment lost 3 bases, leaving 1 base of the junction unmatched. CDR1 and CDR2 (germline): SGHTA, FQGNSA.

V is TRBV6-2 or TRBV6-3 and J is TRBJ1-5, with 7 nucleotides matching TRBD1. J gave up 5 bases and V 5 bases, and 3 bases lay outside the gene matches. Germline CDR1 MNHEY, CDR2 SVGEGT. The CDR3 is 13 amino acids. The chain's CDR3 is CASSRTGDQPQHF. The DNA of the CDR3 is TGTGCCAGCAGTCGGACAGGTGATCAGCCCCAGCATTTT.

V is TRBV2 and J is TRBJ1-3; D is perhaps TRBD1 (6 bases). The CDR3 extends over 13 amino acids. The ends were cut back, 10 bases at V and 4 bases at J, with 14 bases in the middle. Germline V gene lookup returns CDR1 SNHLY and CDR2 FYNNEI. The CDR3 spells CATKTGSGNTIYF. Written as DNA, the CDR3 is TGTGCCACCAAAACAGGGTCCGGAAACACCATATATTTT. The whole variable domain, filled in from reference TRBV2 and TRBJ1-3, reads EPEVTQTPSHQVTQMGQEVILRCVPISNHLYFYWYRQILGQKVEFLVSFYNNEISEKSEIFDDQFSVERPDGSNFTLKIRSTKLEDSAMYFCATKTGSGNTIYFGEGSWLTVV.

This rearrangement joins TRBV7-6 to TRBJ2-5; TRBD2 matches 8 bases. This CDR3 has 15 residues. Germline V CDR1 and CDR2: SGHVS, FNYEAQ. Germline trimming cut 5 bases from V and 5 bases from J; bases unmatched to any gene: 10. The CDR3 protein is CASSLTGGQVETQYF. The CDR3 bases are TGTGCCAGCAGCCTTACGGGGGGGCAAGTGGAGACCCAGTACTTC. Together with reference TRBV7-6 and TRBJ2-5, the CDR3 gives the full variable domain: GAGVSQSPRYKVTKRGQDVALRCDPISGHVSLYWYRQALGQGPEFLTYFNYEAQQDKSGLPNDRFSAERPEGSISTLTIQRTEQRDSAMYRCASSLTGGQVETQYFGPGTRLLVL.

The chain uses TRBV3-1 (or the pseudogene TRBV3-2) and TRBJ2-7; tentatively, D is TRBD2 (5 bases). Trimming shortened V by 1 base and J by 5 bases, and 12 bases separated the two germline ends. The CDR3 totals 14 residues. Germline-derived CDR1 and CDR2 are LGHDT and YNNKEL (reference sequence). DNA of the CDR3: TGTGCCAGCAGCCAAGTCGAGGGCCTACACGAGCAGTACTTC. Protein sequence: CASSQVEGLHEQYF.

The chain couples TRBV10-1 to TRBJ1-5; D remains unclear. This CDR3 is built from 13 residues. V was pared by 4 bases and J by 1 base, with 5 bases between. CDR1 and CDR2 (germline): WNHNN, SYGVQD (reference sequence). The CDR3 loop reads CASSALSNQPQHF. The CDR3 bases are TGCGCCAGCAGTGCTTTAAGCAATCAGCCCCAGCATTTT.

The CDR3 loop is CASSPETVNTIYF. Written as DNA, the CDR3 is TGTGCCAGCAGCCCGGAGACAGTAAACACCATATATTTT. V is TRBV7-9 and J is TRBJ1-3, with D perhaps matching TRBD1 (5 bases). Germline CDR1 and CDR2: SEHNR and FQNEAQ (reference sequence). V was pared by 5 bases and J by 6 bases, with 11 bases between. This CDR3 has 13 amino acids.

V gene TRBV29-1 combines with J gene TRBJ1-1; the match to TRBD1 covers 10 bases. Germline CDR1 and CDR2: SQVTM and ANQGSEA. J gave up 1 base and V 4 bases, and 9 bases lay outside the gene matches. The CDR3 contains 16 residues. DNA for the CDR3: TGCAGCGTTGGGCCCGGACAGGGGGTTGAGAACACTGAAGCTTTCTTT. Translation gives CSVGPGQGVENTEAFF.

Only a few counts were recorded for this clone. The genes are TRBV7-9 and TRBJ1-2; the match to TRBD1 covers 7 bases. This CDR3 contains 12 residues. The V and J ends lost 5 bases and 4 bases, in that order; junction bases with no gene match: 1. Germline V gene data show CDR1 as SEHNR and CDR2 as FQNEAQ (reference sequence). CDR3 DNA sequence: TGTGCCAGCAGCAGGGACAGCTATGGCTACACCTTC. Its translation is CASSRDSYGYTF.